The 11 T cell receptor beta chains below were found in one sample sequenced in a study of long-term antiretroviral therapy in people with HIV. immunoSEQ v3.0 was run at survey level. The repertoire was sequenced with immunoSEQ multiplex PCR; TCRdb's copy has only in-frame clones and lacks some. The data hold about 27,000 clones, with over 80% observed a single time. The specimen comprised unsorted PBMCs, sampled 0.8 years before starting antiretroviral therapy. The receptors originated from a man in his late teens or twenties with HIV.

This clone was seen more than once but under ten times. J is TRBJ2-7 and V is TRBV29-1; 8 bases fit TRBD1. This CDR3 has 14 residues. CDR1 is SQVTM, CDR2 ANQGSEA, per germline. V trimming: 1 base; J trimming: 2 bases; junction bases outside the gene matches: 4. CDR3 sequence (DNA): TGCAGCGTTGAAGGGGCAGGGGGCCCCTACGAGCAGTACTTC. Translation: CSVEGAGGPYEQYF.

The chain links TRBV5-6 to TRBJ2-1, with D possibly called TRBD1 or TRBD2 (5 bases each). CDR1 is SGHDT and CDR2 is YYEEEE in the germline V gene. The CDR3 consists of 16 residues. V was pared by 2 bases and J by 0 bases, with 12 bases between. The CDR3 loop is CASSFGALSSYNEQFF. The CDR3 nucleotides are TGTGCCAGCAGCTTCGGGGCACTCTCCTCCTACAATGAGCAGTTCTTC.

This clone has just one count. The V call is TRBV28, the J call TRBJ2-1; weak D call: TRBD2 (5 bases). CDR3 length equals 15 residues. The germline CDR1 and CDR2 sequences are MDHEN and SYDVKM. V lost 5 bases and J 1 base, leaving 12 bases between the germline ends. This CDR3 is CASSPSTKSYNEQFF. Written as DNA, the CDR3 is TGTGCCAGCAGTCCATCGACTAAGTCCTACAATGAGCAGTTCTTC.

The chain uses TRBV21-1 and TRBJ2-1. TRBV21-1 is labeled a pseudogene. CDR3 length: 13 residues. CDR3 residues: CASSKDAPPSQFF. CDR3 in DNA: TGTGCCAGCAGCAAAGATGCCCCCCCCAGCCAGTTCTTC.

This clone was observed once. The CDR3 is CASSQGGSDSGNTIYF. The CDR3 DNA sequence: TGTGCCAGCAGCCAAGGGGGTTCGGACTCTGGAAACACCATATATTTT. The chain joins TRBV14 to TRBJ1-3; D gene ambiguous. Trimming took 1 base from V and 0 from J, leaving 10 bases between them. The V gene's germline CDR1 is SGHDN and CDR2 FVKESK. The CDR3 totals 16 residues. Based on the CDR3 plus reference TRBV14 and TRBJ1-3, the full variable domain is EAGVTQFPSHSVIEKGQTVTLRCDPISGHDNLYWYRRVMGKEIKFLLHFVKESKQDESGMPNNRFLAERTGGTYSTLKVQPAELEDSGVYFCASSQGGSDSGNTIYFGEGSWLTVV.

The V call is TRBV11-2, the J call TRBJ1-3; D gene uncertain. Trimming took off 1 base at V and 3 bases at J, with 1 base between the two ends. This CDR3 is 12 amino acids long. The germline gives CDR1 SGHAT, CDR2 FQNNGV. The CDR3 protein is CASSLGGNTIYF. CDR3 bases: TGTGCCAGCAGCTTAGGTGGAAACACCATATATTTT.

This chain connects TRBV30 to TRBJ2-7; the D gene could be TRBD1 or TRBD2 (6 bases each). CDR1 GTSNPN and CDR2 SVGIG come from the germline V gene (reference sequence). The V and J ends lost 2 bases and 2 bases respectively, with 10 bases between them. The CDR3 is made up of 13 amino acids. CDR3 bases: TGTGCCTGGAGTATTGGGGGGCCCTACGAGCAGTACTTC. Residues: CAWSIGGPYEQYF.

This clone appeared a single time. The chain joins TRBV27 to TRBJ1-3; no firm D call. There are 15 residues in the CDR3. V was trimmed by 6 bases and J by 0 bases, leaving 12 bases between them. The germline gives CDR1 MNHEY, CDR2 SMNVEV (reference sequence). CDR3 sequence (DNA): TGTGCCAGCAGACCCACGGGCCTCTCTGGAAACACCATATATTTT. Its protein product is CASRPTGLSGNTIYF.

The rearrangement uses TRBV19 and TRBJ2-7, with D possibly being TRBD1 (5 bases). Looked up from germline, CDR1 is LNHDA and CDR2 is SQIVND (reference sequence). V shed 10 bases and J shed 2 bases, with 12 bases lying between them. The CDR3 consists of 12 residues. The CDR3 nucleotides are TGTGCCACCAGACCAGGGCCCTACGAGCAGTACTTC. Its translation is CATRPGPYEQYF. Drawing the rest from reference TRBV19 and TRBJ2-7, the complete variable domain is DGGITQSPKYLFRKEGQNVTLSCEQNLNHDAMYWYRQDPGQGLRLIYYSQIVNDFQKGDIAEGYSVSREKKESFPLTVTSAQKNPTAFYLCATRPGPYEQYFGPGTRLTVT.

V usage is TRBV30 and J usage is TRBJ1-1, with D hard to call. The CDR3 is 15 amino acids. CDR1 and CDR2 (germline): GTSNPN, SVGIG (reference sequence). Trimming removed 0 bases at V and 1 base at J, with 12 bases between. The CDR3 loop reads CAWSVLRRSNTEAFF. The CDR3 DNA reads TGTGCCTGGAGTGTACTGCGTCGGTCGAACACTGAAGCTTTCTTT. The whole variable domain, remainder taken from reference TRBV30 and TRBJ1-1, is SQTIHQWPATLVQPVGSPLSLECTVEGTSNPNLYWYRQAAGRGLQLLFYSVGIGQISSEVPQNLSASRPQDRQFILSSKKLLLSDSGFYLCAWSVLRRSNTEAFFGQGTRLTVV.

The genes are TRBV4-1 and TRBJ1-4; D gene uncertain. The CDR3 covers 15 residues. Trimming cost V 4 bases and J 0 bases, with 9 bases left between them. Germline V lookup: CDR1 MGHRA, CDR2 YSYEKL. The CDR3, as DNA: TGCGCCAGCAGCCCCCGGGCGGCAACTAATGAAAAACTGTTTTTT. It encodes CASSPRAATNEKLFF.